The entry below describes one T cell receptor beta chain. In germline, CDR1 is KGHSH, CDR2 LQKENI. The CDR3 length is 14 residues. V dropped 6 bases and J dropped 3; count of bases not matched to a gene: 6. Nashville, Tennessee was home to all donors, who were Caucasian adults. The method was immunoSEQ multiplex PCR; TCRdb's version includes in-frame clones alone and lacks a portion of them. The data show approximately 500,000 clones, with around four fifths seen just once and 12% held by the top ten. The entry originates in a study of shared clonotypes between healthy human individuals. For the study at large: Those who served as donors were a couple of women and three men between the ages of 18 and 49.

This receptor was identified in a woman between 40 and 50 years old in good health. Some clones in this sample may be carry-over from other donors' samples. The source material was PBMCs. V and J are TRBV18 and TRBJ2-7; 9 bases are shared with TRBD2. This CDR3 is CASSPATSGYEQYF. DNA of the CDR3: TGTGCCAGCTCTCCTGCGACTAGCGGCTACGAGCAGTACTTC.